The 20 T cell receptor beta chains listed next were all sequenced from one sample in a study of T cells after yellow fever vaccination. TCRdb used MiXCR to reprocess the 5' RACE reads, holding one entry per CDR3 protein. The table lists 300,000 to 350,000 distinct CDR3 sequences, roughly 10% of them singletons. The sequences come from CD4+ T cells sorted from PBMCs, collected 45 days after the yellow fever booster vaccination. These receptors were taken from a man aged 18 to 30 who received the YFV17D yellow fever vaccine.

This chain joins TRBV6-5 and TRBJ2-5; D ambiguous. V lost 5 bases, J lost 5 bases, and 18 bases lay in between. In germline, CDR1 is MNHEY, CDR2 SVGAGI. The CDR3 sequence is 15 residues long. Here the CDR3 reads CASSRATNTGETQYF. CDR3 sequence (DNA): TGTGCCAGCAGTAGGGCCACCAATACCGGCGAGACCCAGTACTTC.

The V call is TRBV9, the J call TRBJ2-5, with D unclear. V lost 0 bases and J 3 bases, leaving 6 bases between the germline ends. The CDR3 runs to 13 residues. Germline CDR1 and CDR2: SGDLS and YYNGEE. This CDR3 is CASSVAQKETQYF. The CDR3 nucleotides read TGTGCCAGCAGCGTAGCCCAGAAAGAGACCCAGTACTTC.

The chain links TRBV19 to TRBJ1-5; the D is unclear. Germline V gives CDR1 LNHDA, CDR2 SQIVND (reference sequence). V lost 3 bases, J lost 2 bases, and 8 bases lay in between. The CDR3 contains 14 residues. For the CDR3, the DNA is TGTGCCAGTAGTATTCCTCGGGGCAATCAGCCCCAGCATTTT. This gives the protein CASSIPRGNQPQHF.

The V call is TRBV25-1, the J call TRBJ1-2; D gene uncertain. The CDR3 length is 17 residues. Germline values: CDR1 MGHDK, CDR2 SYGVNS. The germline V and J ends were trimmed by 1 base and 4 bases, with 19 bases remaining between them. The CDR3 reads CASSELDVGITTYGYTF. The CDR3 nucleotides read TGTGCCAGCAGTGAATTGGATGTGGGCATCACAACCTATGGCTACACCTTC.

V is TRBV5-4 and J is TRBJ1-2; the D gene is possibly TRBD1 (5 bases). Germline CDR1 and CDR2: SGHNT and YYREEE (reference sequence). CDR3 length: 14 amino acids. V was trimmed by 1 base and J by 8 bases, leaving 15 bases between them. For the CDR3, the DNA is TGTGCCAGCAGCTTGCCAGGGACGGTCTTGGGCTACACCTTC. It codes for CASSLPGTVLGYTF.

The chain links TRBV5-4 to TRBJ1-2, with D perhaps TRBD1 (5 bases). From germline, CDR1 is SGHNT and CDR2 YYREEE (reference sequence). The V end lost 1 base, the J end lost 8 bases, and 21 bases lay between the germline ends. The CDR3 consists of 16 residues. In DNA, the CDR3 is TGTGCCAGCAGCTTGTTAGGGGCCGCGGGATCCGGGGGCTACACCTTC. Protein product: CASSLLGAAGSGGYTF.

The CDR3, as DNA: TGCGCCAGCAGCTCCTGGGGGGGTATGAACACTGAAGCTTTCTTT. Translating gives CASSSWGGMNTEAFF. The chain combines TRBV5-1 with TRBJ1-1, with TRBD1 as a possible D gene (5 bases). With 3 bases removed from V and 0 bases from J, the gap between germline ends came to 12 bases. The length of the CDR3 is 15 residues. Looked up from germline, CDR1 is SGHRS and CDR2 is YFSETQ.

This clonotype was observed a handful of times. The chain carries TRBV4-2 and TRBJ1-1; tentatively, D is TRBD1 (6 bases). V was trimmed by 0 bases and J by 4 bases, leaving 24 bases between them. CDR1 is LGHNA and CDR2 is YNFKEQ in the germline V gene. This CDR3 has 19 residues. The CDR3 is CASSQEPLRGAWGGTEAFF. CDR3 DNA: TGTGCCAGCAGCCAAGAACCTCTCCGGGGGGCGTGGGGTGGCACTGAAGCTTTCTTT.

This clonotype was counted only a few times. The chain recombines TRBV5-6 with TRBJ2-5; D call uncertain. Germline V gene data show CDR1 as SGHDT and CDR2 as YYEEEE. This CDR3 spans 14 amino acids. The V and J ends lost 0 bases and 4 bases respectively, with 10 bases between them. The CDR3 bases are TGTGCCAGCAGCTTGGCAGTGCCGATAGAGACCCAGTACTTC. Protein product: CASSLAVPIETQYF.

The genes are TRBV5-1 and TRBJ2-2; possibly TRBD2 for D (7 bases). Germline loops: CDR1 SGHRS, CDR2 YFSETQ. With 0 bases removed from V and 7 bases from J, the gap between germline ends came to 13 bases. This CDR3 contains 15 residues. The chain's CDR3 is CASSLVSGGNGELFF. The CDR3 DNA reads TGCGCCAGCAGCTTGGTGTCGGGGGGCAACGGGGAGCTGTTTTTT.

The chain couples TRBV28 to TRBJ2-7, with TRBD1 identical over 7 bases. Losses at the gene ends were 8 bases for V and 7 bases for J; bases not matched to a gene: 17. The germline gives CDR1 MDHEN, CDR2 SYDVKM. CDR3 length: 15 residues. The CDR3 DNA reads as TGTGCCAGCCGAACCGGGACAGCTCATGTGCGGGAGCAGTACGTC. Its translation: CASRTGTAHVREQYV.

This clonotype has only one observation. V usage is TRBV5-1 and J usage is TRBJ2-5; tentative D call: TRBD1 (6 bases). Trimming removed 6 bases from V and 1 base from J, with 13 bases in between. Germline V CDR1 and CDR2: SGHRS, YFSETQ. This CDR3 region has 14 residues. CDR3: CASTRGTIQETQYF. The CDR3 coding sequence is TGCGCCAGCACTAGGGGGACCATCCAAGAGACCCAGTACTTC.

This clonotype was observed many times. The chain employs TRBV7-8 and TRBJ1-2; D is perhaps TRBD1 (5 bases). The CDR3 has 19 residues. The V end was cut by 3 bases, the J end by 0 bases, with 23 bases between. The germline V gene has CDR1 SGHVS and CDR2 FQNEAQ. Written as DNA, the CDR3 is TGTGCCAGCAGCTTGGACTCCGTGGGGGAAGAATGGGCTAACTATGGCTACACCTTC. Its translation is CASSLDSVGEEWANYGYTF.

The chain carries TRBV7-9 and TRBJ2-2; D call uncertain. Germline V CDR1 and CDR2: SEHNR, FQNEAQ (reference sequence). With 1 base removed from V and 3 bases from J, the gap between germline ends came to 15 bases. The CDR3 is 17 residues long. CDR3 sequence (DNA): TGTGCCAGCAGCTTAGAACCTCTGACTTGGTACACCGGGGAGCTGTTTTTT. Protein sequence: CASSLEPLTWYTGELFF.

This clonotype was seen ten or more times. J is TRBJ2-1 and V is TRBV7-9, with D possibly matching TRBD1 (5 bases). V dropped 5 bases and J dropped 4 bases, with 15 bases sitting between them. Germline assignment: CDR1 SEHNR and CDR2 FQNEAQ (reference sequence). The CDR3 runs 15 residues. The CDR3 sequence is CASSPRLGAYNEQFF. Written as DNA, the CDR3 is TGTGCCAGCAGCCCCCGACTTGGGGCTTACAATGAGCAGTTCTTC. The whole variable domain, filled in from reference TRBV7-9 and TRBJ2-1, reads DTGVSQNPRHKITKRGQNVTFRCDPISEHNRLYWYRQTLGQGPEFLTYFQNEAQLEKSRLLSDRFSAERPKGSFSTLEIQRTEQGDSAMYLCASSPRLGAYNEQFFGPGTRLTVL.

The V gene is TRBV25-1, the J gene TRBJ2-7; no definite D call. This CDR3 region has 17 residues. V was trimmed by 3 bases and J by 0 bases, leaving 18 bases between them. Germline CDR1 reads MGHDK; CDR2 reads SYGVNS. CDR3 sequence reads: CASSDPISLRSSYEQYF. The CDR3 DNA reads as TGTGCCAGCAGTGACCCCATTAGCCTAAGGAGCTCCTACGAGCAGTACTTC.

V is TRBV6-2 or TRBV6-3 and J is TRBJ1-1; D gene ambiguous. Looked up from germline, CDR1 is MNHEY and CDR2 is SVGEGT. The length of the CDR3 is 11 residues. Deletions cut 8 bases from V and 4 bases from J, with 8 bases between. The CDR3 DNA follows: TGTGCCAGCTCTTCCCCCACTGAAGCTTTCTTT. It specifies CASSSPTEAFF.

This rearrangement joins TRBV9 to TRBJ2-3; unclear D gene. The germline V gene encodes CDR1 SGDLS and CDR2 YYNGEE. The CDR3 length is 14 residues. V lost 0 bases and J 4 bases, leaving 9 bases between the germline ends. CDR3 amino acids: CASSVVSLADTQYF. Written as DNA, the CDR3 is TGTGCCAGCAGCGTAGTTAGCCTGGCAGATACGCAGTATTTT.

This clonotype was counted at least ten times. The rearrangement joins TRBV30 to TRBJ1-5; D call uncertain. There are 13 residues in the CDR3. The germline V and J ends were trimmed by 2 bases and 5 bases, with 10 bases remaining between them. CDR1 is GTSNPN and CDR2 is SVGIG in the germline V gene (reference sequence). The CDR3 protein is CAWSTHMDQPQHF. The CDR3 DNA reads TGTGCCTGGAGTACACATATGGATCAGCCCCAGCATTTT.

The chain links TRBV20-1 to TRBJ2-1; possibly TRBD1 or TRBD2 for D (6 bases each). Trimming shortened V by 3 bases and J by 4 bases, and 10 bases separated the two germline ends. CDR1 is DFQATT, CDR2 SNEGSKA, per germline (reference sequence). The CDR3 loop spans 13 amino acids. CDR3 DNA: TGCAGTGCTAGCGGGGGCCATTACAATGAGCAGTTCTTC. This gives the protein CSASGGHYNEQFF.